Following are 8 T cell receptor beta chains from one sample sequenced in a study of graft-versus-host responses after intestinal transplantation. The table came from immunoSEQ multiplex PCR; TCRdb's copy has only in-frame clones and leaves some out. The table records under 130,000 clones, approximately 93% of them present only once. No antigen has been identified for these receptors. This sample comprised unstimulated CD8+ T cells sorted from spleen or lymph node cells, obtained before intestinal transplant. Receptors originate from a human donor who received an intestinal transplant.

The chain joins TRBV11-3 to TRBJ2-7, with D tentatively TRBD2 (7 bases). The CDR3 has 16 residues. V was trimmed by 0 bases and J by 2 bases, leaving 14 bases between them. Germline CDR1 and CDR2: SGHNT and YENEEA. DNA for the CDR3: TGTGCCAGCAGCTTAGAGGGGGGGGCTCGCACCTACGAGCAGTACTTC. It yields the protein CASSLEGGARTYEQYF.

The CDR3 sequence is CASRPQGAAEAFF. The CDR3 region has the DNA TGTGCCAGCAGACCCCAGGGAGCCGCTGAAGCTTTCTTT. The genes are TRBV7-9 and TRBJ1-1, with D possibly being TRBD1 (5 bases). CDR3 size: 13 residues. CDR1 SEHNR and CDR2 FQNEAQ come from the germline V gene (reference sequence). V shed 6 bases and J shed 6 bases, with 14 bases lying between them.

This rearrangement joins TRBV2 to TRBJ2-7, with TRBD2 identical over 12 bases. The CDR3 runs 18 residues. Germline CDR1 and CDR2: SNHLY and FYNNEI. With 3 bases clipped from V and 2 bases from J, the junction kept 11 bases outside the gene matches. DNA of the CDR3: TGTGCCAGCAGTGAGAGAATCTCTAGCGGGGGGGCGGCCTACGAGCAGTACTTC. This encodes CASSERISSGGAAYEQYF.

V gene TRBV21-1 combines with J gene TRBJ2-5; TRBD2, as called in the table, went unchecked against the DNA. TRBV21-1 is deemed a pseudogene. The CDR3 is made up of 17 amino acids. The CDR3 loop is CASICLAGGRVGETQYF. In DNA form, the CDR3 reads TGTGCCAGCATTTGCCTGGCGGGGGGGCGGGTTGGAGAGACCCAGTACTTC.

The chain recombines TRBV30 with TRBJ2-2; weak D call: TRBD2 (7 bases). The CDR3 sequence is 15 residues long. Germline-derived CDR1 and CDR2 are GTSNPN and SVGIG (reference sequence). Trimming cost V 7 bases and J 3 bases, with 18 bases left between them. The CDR3 nucleotides are TGTGCCTTAGAGGGGGGGGCTCCGTACACCGGGGAGCTGTTTTTT. Amino acid sequence: CALEGGAPYTGELFF.

The rearrangement joins TRBV6-1 to TRBJ1-5; perhaps TRBD1 as D (5 bases). Germline assignment: CDR1 MNHNS and CDR2 SASEGT. The ends were cut back, 2 bases at V and 5 bases at J, with 13 bases in the middle. The CDR3 is 15 amino acids. DNA of the CDR3: TGTGCCAGCAGTGAATCGTCAGGGCGGCATCAGCCCCAGCATTTT. Translated, it gives CASSESSGRHQPQHF.

The chain links TRBV19 to TRBJ2-1; TRBD1 might be the D (5 bases). Germline V gives CDR1 LNHDA, CDR2 SQIVND (reference sequence). With 5 bases removed from V and 3 bases from J, the gap between germline ends came to 14 bases. This CDR3 has 15 amino acids. The CDR3 nucleotides read TGTGCCAGTAGTCTAAACACCGACAGCTACAATGAGCAGTTCTTC. It is translated as CASSLNTDSYNEQFF.

The genes are TRBV7-9 and TRBJ1-4; 7 nucleotides line up with TRBD1. Trimming cost V 2 bases and J 4 bases; bases outside gene matches: 4. This CDR3 contains 15 residues. Germline CDR1 SEHNR, CDR2 FQNEAQ (reference sequence). The CDR3 reads CASSLPGQNNEKLFF. CDR3 nucleotide sequence: TGTGCCAGCAGCTTACCGGGACAGAATAATGAAAAACTGTTTTTT.